The entry below describes one T cell receptor (beta chain). The data originate from a study of T cell changes during pregnancy in multiple sclerosis. Using immunoSEQ multiplex PCR, the repertoire was profiled, and TCRdb retains in-frame clones only, with some absent. The data hold roughly 80,000 clones, with 85% to 95% observed a single time. Germline loops: CDR1 ENHRY, CDR2 SYGVKD. Trimming took off 2 bases at V and 0 bases at J, with 18 bases between the two ends. The CDR3 runs to 18 residues. The V gene is TRBV10-3, the J gene TRBJ2-3; a possible D gene is TRBD1 (5 bases). The specimen comprised peripheral blood, sampled in the second trimester of pregnancy. This receptor was obtained from a female donor with multiple sclerosis, enrolled in a pregnancy study. CDR3 region: CAISEDPGSRASTDTQYF. The CDR3 DNA is TGTGCCATCAGTGAGGACCCAGGGTCCCGTGCTAGCACAGATACGCAGTATTTT.